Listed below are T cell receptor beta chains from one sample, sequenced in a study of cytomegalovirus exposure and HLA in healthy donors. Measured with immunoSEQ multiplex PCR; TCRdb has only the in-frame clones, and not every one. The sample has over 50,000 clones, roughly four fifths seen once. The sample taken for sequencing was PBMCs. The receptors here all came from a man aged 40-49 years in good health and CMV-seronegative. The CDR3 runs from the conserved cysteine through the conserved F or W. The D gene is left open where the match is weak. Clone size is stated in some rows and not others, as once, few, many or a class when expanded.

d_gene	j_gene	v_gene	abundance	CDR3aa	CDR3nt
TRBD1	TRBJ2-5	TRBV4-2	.	CASSPAVGGRETQYF	TGTGCCAGCAGCCCGGCCGTAGGGGGCCGGGAGACCCAGTACTTC
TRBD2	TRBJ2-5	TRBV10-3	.	CAISEALAGQETQYF	TGTGCCATCAGTGAGGCGCTAGCGGGGCAAGAGACCCAGTACTTC
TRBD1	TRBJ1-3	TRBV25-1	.	CASSGQGQGGNTIYF	TGTGCCAGCAGCGGACAGGGCCAGGGGGGAAACACCATATATTTT
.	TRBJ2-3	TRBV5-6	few	CASSFLPDTQYF	TGTGCCAGCAGCTTTCTCCCAGATACGCAGTATTTT
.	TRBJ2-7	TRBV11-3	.	CASSLAGSTATYEQYF	TGTGCCAGCAGCTTAGCGGGCTCGACAGCCACCTACGAGCAGTACTTC
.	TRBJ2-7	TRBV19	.	CASSQGLGTWQYF	TGTGCCAGTAGCCAAGGCCTGGGGACTTGGCAGTACTTC
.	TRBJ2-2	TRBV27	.	CASSLFRGTGELFF	TGTGCCAGCAGTTTATTCAGGGGCACCGGGGAGCTGTTTTTT
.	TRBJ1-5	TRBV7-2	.	CASSLEVRAQPQHF	TGTGCCAGCAGCTTGGAGGTTAGAGCTCAGCCCCAGCATTTT
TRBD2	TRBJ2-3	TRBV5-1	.	CASSFSGGAGDTQYF	TGCGCCAGCAGCTTTAGCGGGGGGGCCGGGGATACGCAGTATTTT
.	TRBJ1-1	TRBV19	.	CASSIVGGAMNTEAFF	TGTGCCAGTAGTATAGTGGGGGGGGCCATGAACACTGAAGCTTTCTTT
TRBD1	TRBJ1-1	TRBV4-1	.	CASSPRGQGVVAEAFF	TGCGCCAGCAGCCCTCGAGGACAGGGGGTGGTCGCTGAAGCTTTCTTT
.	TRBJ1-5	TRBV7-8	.	CASSSLGTTNDQPQHF	TGTGCCAGCAGCTCTCTTGGAACGACTAACGATCAGCCCCAGCATTTT
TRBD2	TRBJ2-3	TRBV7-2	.	CASSPRTSDYLVNTQYF	TGTGCCAGCAGCCCCCGGACTAGTGACTACTTGGTGAATACGCAGTATTTT
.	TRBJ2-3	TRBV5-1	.	CASSLGLDTQYF	TGCGCCAGCAGCTTGGGTCTAGATACGCAGTATTTT
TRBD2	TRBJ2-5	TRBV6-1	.	CASTATSTETQYF	TGTGCCAGCACCGCGACTAGCACGGAGACCCAGTACTTC
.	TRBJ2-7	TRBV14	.	CASSRVGVVPYEQYF	TGTGCCAGCAGCCGGGTAGGGGTTGTTCCCTACGAGCAGTACTTC
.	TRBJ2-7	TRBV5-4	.	CASSLGGPYEQYF	TGTGCCAGCAGCTTGGGAGGGCCGTACGAGCAGTACTTC
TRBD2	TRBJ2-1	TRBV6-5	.	CASSAPGLQEQFF	TGTGCCAGCAGTGCTCCGGGACTACAAGAGCAGTTCTTC
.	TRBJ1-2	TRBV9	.	CASSVDSAYGYTF	TGTGCCAGCAGCGTAGACTCTGCCTATGGCTACACCTTC
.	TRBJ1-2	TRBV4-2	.	CASSQDRTLRVGAANYGYTF	TGTGCCAGCAGCCAAGATCGGACATTAAGGGTGGGGGCAGCTAACTATGGCTACACCTTC
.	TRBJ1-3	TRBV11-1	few	CASSPSSGNTIYF	TGTGCCAGCAGCCCTTCGTCCGGAAACACCATATATTTT
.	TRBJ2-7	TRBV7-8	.	CASSGRFRQEKLGEQYF	TGTGCCAGCAGCGGGCGATTCCGACAGGAAAAGTTGGGCGAGCAGTACTTC
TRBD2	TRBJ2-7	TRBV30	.	CAWSSTSGGIYEQYF	TGTGCCTGGAGTTCGACTAGCGGGGGGATCTACGAGCAGTACTTC
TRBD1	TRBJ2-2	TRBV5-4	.	CASSSGGGGNTGELFF	TGTGCCAGCAGCTCAGGGGGCGGTGGCAACACCGGGGAGCTGTTTTTT
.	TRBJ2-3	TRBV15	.	CATGEGTSSTDTQYF	TGTGCCACCGGAGAAGGGACAAGTAGCACAGATACGCAGTATTTT
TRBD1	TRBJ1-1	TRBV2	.	CASTFSLAGTGGTEAFF	TGTGCCAGCACTTTTTCCCTAGCCGGGACAGGGGGAACTGAAGCTTTCTTT